The rows below give T cell receptor beta chains drawn from one sample of a study of Ad26.COV2.S vaccination and SARS-CoV-2 variants. TCRdb keeps only in-frame clones here, not all; method: immunoSEQ multiplex PCR. The sample includes around 300,000 clones, about 89% of them seen just once. The material sequenced was peripheral blood, taken in a trial of Ad26.COV2.S vaccine versus placebo. These receptors were taken from a person between 18 and 59 years old who received the Ad26.COV2.S COVID-19 vaccine or a placebo. Both conserved end residues are part of each CDR3. The D gene is left open where the match is weak. The size of a clone is reported for some rows only, either as once, few or many, or as a class for expanded clones.

>TRBV3-1/TRBV3-2|TRBJ2-7|once|NA
CASSQDRGAYEQYF
TGTGCCAGCAGCCAAGACAGGGGGGCCTACGAGCAGTACTTC
>TRBV7-9|TRBJ1-1|NA|TRBD1
CASSAGGLNTEAFF
TGTGCCAGCAGCGCAGGGGGTTTGAACACTGAAGCTTTCTTT
>TRBV4-1|TRBJ1-2|NA|NA
CASSQVSGRSDYGYTF
TGCGCCAGCAGCCAAGTATCCGGCAGAAGCGACTATGGCTACACCTTC
>TRBV4-3|TRBJ2-2|NA|NA
CASSQDPNSGRAGELFF
TGCGCCAGCAGCCAAGATCCGAACTCCGGGCGAGCCGGGGAGCTGTTTTTT
>TRBV23-1|TRBJ1-1|NA|NA
CASSQDLRGVEVRTEAFF
TGCGCCAGCAGTCAAGACCTCCGGGGGGTGGAGGTGAGGACTGAAGCTTTCTTT
>TRBV4-2|TRBJ2-3|NA|NA
CASSQVNDYNTDTQYF
TGTGCCAGCAGCCAAGTCAACGACTACAACACAGATACGCAGTATTTT
>TRBV28|TRBJ2-5|NA|NA
CASRDPGRQETQYF
TGTGCCAGCAGGGATCCAGGGAGGCAAGAGACCCAGTACTTC
>TRBV6-5|TRBJ2-7|NA|NA
CASSPGVAYEQYF
TGTGCCAGCAGTCCGGGCGTCGCCTACGAGCAGTACTTC
>TRBV7-2|TRBJ2-1|NA|TRBD2
CASSVLLAGDEQFF
TGTGCCAGCAGCGTATTACTAGCGGGGGACGAGCAGTTCTTC
>TRBV4-1|TRBJ2-1|NA|NA
CASSQAQYNEQFF
TGCGCCAGCAGCCAAGCACAGTACAATGAGCAGTTCTTC
>TRBV12-3/TRBV12-4|TRBJ1-6|NA|NA
CASSLNMESPLHF
TGTGCCAGCAGTTTAAACATGGAGTCACCCCTCCACTTT
>TRBV30|TRBJ2-1|NA|TRBD2
CAWGGTAGLAGAGEQFF
TGTGCCTGGGGCGGGACAGCGGGACTAGCGGGGGCCGGTGAGCAGTTCTTC
>TRBV28|TRBJ1-5|NA|TRBD1
CASMGTGNQPQHF
TGTGCCAGCATGGGGACAGGCAATCAGCCCCAGCATTTT
>TRBV2|TRBJ2-3|NA|TRBD2
CASRMIAGGPNTQYF
TGTGCCAGCAGGATGATAGCGGGGGGGCCGAATACGCAGTATTTT
>TRBV2|TRBJ1-1|few|NA
CASRGGLEAFF
TGTGCCAGCAGGGGTGGCCTAGAAGCTTTCTTT